This T cell receptor (beta chain) was captured in a study of shared clonotypes between healthy human individuals. General observations from the study: Some clonotypes were shared by all four sorted-subset donors, while others were not shared. The non-shared ones had lower generation probabilities than the shared ones.

Naive-designated CD8 cells lacked CD45RO, were positively enriched for CCR7, and omitted terminally differentiated effector memory CD45RA+ cells. TCRdb keeps only in-frame clones here, not all; method: immunoSEQ multiplex PCR. Among about 2,200,000 clones, about 93% were seen once, and the ten largest hold over 1.5%. A remark on this clone: Its antigen is undetermined.

This clonotype was sampled from a man aged 18-30 years in good health. Some clones in this sample may be carry-over from other donors' samples. Sequencing used naive CD8+ T cells from PBMCs.

The CDR3 reads CASSVSGRAEAFF. The CDR3 DNA reads as TGTGCCAGCAGCGTAAGCGGAAGGGCTGAAGCTTTCTTT. The chain employs TRBV9 and TRBJ1-1; D gene uncertain. Looked up from germline, CDR1 is SGDLS and CDR2 is YYNGEE. The CDR3 runs to 13 residues. V gave up 1 base and J gave up 6 bases, with 10 bases separating them.